This TCR beta chain was identified in a study of cytomegalovirus exposure and HLA in healthy donors. The study's findings and limits: Earlier analysis yielded a pattern in which most TCR beta V segments were productive about 87% or about 30% of the time.

As to this clone: The antigen is undetermined.

CDR1 and CDR2 from the germline V gene are SNHLY and FYNNEI. This CDR3 contains 15 residues. Trimming cost V 0 bases and J 0 bases, with 6 bases left between them. The PCR made use of 60 Vbeta and 13 Jbeta primers. Libraries were prepared by immunoSEQ multiplex PCR; TCRdb keeps only in-frame clonotypes and omits some of them. The data hold about 140,000 clones, with roughly four fifths observed a single time. This chain connects TRBV2 to TRBJ2-1; D call uncertain. This clonotype was obtained from a woman in her 40s in good health and CMV-seronegative. Source material: PBMCs. DNA of the CDR3: TGTGCCAGCAGTGAAGCACAAAGCTCCTACAATGAGCAGTTCTTC. This translates into CASSEAQSSYNEQFF. The full variable domain, with the rest looked up from reference TRBV2 and TRBJ2-1, is EPEVTQTPSHQVTQMGQEVILRCVPISNHLYFYWYRQILGQKVEFLVSFYNNEISEKSEIFDDQFSVERPDGSNFTLKIRSTKLEDSAMYFCASSEAQSSYNEQFFGPGTRLTVL.